Sequencing of this T cell receptor beta chain was carried out in a study of blood T cell repertoires in COVID-19. Repertoires were generated with immunoSEQ multiplex PCR, while TCRdb's copy carries only in-frame clones and drops some. The data show more than 150,000 clones, approximately 84% seen once. This clone was seen more than once but under ten times. The TCR was taken from a man younger than 30 with active or convalescent COVID-19. The sample consisted of peripheral blood.

CDR3 nucleotide sequence: TGTGCCAGCAGACCTCCGGGACAGTTTAGCAATCAGCCCCAGCATTTT. As protein: CASRPPGQFSNQPQHF. This chain links TRBV28 with TRBJ1-5, with 7 nucleotides matching TRBD1. CDR3 length: 16 amino acids. The V and J ends lost 6 bases and 0 bases, in that order; junction bases with no gene match: 8. Germline V lookup: CDR1 MDHEN, CDR2 SYDVKM. The whole variable domain, remainder taken from reference TRBV28 and TRBJ1-5, is DVKVTQSSRYLVKRTGEKVFLECVQDMDHENMFWYRQDPGLGLRLIYFSYDVKMKEKGDIPEGYSVSREKKERFSLILESASTNQTSMYLCASRPPGQFSNQPQHFGDGTRLSIL.